This is a list of T cell receptor beta chains from one sample in a study of blood T cell repertoires in COVID-19. Repertoires were generated with immunoSEQ multiplex PCR, while TCRdb's copy carries only in-frame clones and drops some. The table has approximately 23,000 clones, 70% to 90% seen once. The sequencing sample was made of peripheral blood. All receptors derive from a woman of 80 years or more with active COVID-19. Both conserved end residues are part of each CDR3. The D gene is left open where the match is weak. Not every row has a clone size; where given, it reads once, few, many or a size class.

V gene	clone size	D gene	J gene	CDR3 protein	CDR3 DNA
TRBV4-3	-	-	TRBJ2-1	CASSQDMGQDEQFF	TGCGCCAGCAGCCAAGATATGGGGCAGGATGAGCAGTTCTTC
TRBV12-5	-	TRBD1	TRBJ2-3	CASGTGQSTDTQYF	TGTGCTAGTGGGACAGGGCAGAGCACAGATACGCAGTATTTT
TRBV6-2/TRBV6-3	-	-	TRBJ1-2	CASSANRENGYTF	TGTGCCAGCAGCGCAAACAGGGAAAATGGCTACACCTTC
TRBV7-6	-	TRBD1	TRBJ1-4	CASRALGTGGEELFF	TGTGCCAGCAGAGCTTTGGGGACAGGGGGCGAAGAACTGTTTTTT
TRBV19	-	TRBD1	TRBJ1-5	CASSGTGKSPYQPQHF	TGTGCCAGCTCCGGGACAGGGAAATCCCCGTATCAGCCCCAGCATTTT
TRBV6-6	-	TRBD1	TRBJ1-2	CASRAALGTADYGYTF	TGTGCCAGCAGGGCCGCTCTCGGGACAGCCGACTATGGCTACACCTTC
TRBV7-2	once	-	TRBJ2-5	CASSPGGSVETQYF	TGTGCCAGCAGCCCTGGGGGGTCGGTAGAGACCCAGTACTTC
TRBV5-1	-	-	TRBJ1-1	CASSATEVLSEAFF	TGCGCCAGCAGCGCCACCGAGGTTCTGTCTGAAGCTTTCTTT
TRBV5-1	-	-	TRBJ2-7	CASSLNSYYEQYF	TGCGCCAGCAGCTTGAACAGCTACTACGAGCAGTACTTC
TRBV11-2	-	-	TRBJ1-2	CASSLVMGGLGYTF	TGTGCCAGCAGCTTAGTAATGGGGGGTTTGGGCTACACCTTC
TRBV15	-	TRBD2	TRBJ2-7	CATSSRAGGSTSSYEQYF	TGTGCCACCAGCAGTCGAGCGGGGGGGTCCACCTCCTCCTACGAGCAGTACTTC
TRBV19	-	-	TRBJ2-6	CASSPPGRLGSGANVLTF	TGTGCCAGTAGTCCGCCAGGGAGGCTCGGCTCTGGGGCCAACGTCCTGACTTTC
TRBV11-2	-	TRBD1	TRBJ1-5	CASSPGQGTPNQPQHF	TGTGCCAGCAGCCCCGGACAGGGCACTCCCAATCAGCCCCAGCATTTT
TRBV4-3	-	-	TRBJ1-2	CASSQDLQANYGYTF	TGCGCCAGCAGCCAAGATCTACAGGCGAACTATGGCTACACCTTC
TRBV4-1	-	TRBD1	TRBJ1-6	CASSPSDRNPTPLHF	TGCGCCAGCAGCCCGTCGGACAGGAACCCCACACCCCTCCACTTT
TRBV4-3	-	TRBD1	TRBJ2-5	CASSQQPGGQGARWETQYF	TGCGCCAGCAGCCAACAACCCGGTGGTCAGGGGGCGCGGTGGGAGACCCAGTACTTC
TRBV6-1	-	-	TRBJ2-7	CASSERSSDPYEQYF	TGTGCCAGCAGTGAAAGGAGCTCAGACCCCTACGAGCAGTACTTC
TRBV7-2	-	-	TRBJ2-5	CASSFGGQETQYF	TGTGCCAGCAGCTTTGGGGGGCAAGAGACCCAGTACTTC
TRBV7-2	-	TRBD2	TRBJ2-3	CASTPQSGGATDTQYF	TGTGCCAGCACGCCCCAAAGCGGGGGGGCCACAGATACGCAGTATTTT
TRBV3-1/TRBV3-2	-	TRBD2	TRBJ2-3	CASSQGVSGGAGDTQYF	TGTGCCAGCAGCCAAGGAGTGAGCGGGGGGGCGGGCGATACGCAGTATTTT
TRBV14	-	TRBD2	TRBJ2-3	CASSQESGADTQYF	TGTGCCAGCAGCCAGGAAAGCGGGGCAGATACGCAGTATTTT
TRBV7-8	-	-	TRBJ2-3	CASSLVGWADTQYF	TGTGCCAGCAGCTTAGTGGGCTGGGCAGATACGCAGTATTTT
TRBV5-1	-	-	TRBJ2-7	CASSFSDNSFPYEQYF	TGCGCCAGCAGCTTCTCGGACAACTCTTTCCCCTACGAGCAGTACTTC
TRBV12-2	-	-	TRBJ2-5	CASRSLQETQYF	TGTGCAAGTCGCAGTCTACAAGAGACCCAGTACTTC
TRBV5-1	-	TRBD1	TRBJ2-3	CASSSEGRGRTDTQYF	TGCGCCAGCAGCTCAGAAGGTAGGGGGCGTACAGATACGCAGTATTTT
TRBV6-5	-	TRBD1	TRBJ2-7	CASVQTRDRAYF	TGTGCCAGCGTCCAAACCCGGGACAGGGCATACTTC
TRBV29-1	-	-	TRBJ2-1	CSVQRSPGVDEQFF	TGCAGCGTTCAGAGATCGCCTGGAGTAGATGAGCAGTTCTTC
TRBV2	-	-	TRBJ1-3	CASSVLGNTIYF	TGTGCCAGCAGTGTTCTCGGAAACACCATATATTTT
TRBV9	-	-	TRBJ2-1	CASSVVGGGSYNEQFF	TGTGCCAGCAGCGTAGTGGGAGGGGGGAGCTACAATGAGCAGTTCTTC
TRBV30	-	-	TRBJ2-1	CAWAPGGGNEQFF	TGTGCCTGGGCCCCCGGGGGAGGAAATGAGCAGTTCTTC
TRBV4-3	-	TRBD1	TRBJ2-3	CASSQQPGTGFVSQYF	TGCGCCAGCAGCCAGCAACCCGGGACAGGGTTTGTTTCGCAGTATTTT
TRBV5-8	-	TRBD1	TRBJ1-1	CASSPGQALGAEAFF	TGTGCCAGCAGCCCGGGACAGGCCCTGGGGGCTGAAGCTTTCTTT
TRBV27	-	TRBD1	TRBJ1-2	CASSTRQGADYGYTF	TGTGCCAGCAGTACACGACAGGGGGCGGACTATGGCTACACCTTC
TRBV5-4	-	TRBD2	TRBJ2-1	CASSFSGAGYGNEQFF	TGTGCCAGCAGCTTCTCCGGAGCGGGGTACGGTAATGAGCAGTTCTTC
TRBV10-3	once	TRBD2	TRBJ2-2	CAIGAGVAGELFF	TGTGCCATCGGTGCGGGAGTCGCCGGGGAGCTGTTTTTT
TRBV19	-	TRBD1	TRBJ1-1	CASSGQANTEAFF	TGTGCCAGTAGTGGACAGGCGAACACTGAAGCTTTCTTT
TRBV28	few	-	TRBJ1-2	CASSPDRFYGYTF	TGTGCCAGCAGCCCAGACAGGTTCTATGGCTACACCTTC
TRBV12-3/TRBV12-4	-	-	TRBJ2-7	CASSLRTGLQYF	TGTGCCAGCAGTCTTCGAACAGGGCTGCAGTACTTC
TRBV7-9	-	TRBD1	TRBJ1-1	CASSFQGAGEAFF	TGTGCCAGCAGCTTCCAGGGGGCGGGTGAAGCTTTCTTT
TRBV5-1	few	-	TRBJ2-7	CASSWAAGPYEQYF	TGCGCCAGCAGTTGGGCAGCCGGTCCGTACGAGCAGTACTTC
TRBV6-6	once	-	TRBJ1-1	CASSYLHGEAFF	TGTGCCAGCAGTTACCTTCACGGTGAAGCTTTCTTT
TRBV6-5	-	-	TRBJ1-2	CASIYLSGPRYGYTF	TGTGCCAGCATCTACCTGAGCGGTCCTCGGTATGGCTACACCTTC
TRBV30	-	-	TRBJ2-1	CACAVSSYNEQFF	TGTGCCTGCGCGGTGAGCTCCTACAATGAGCAGTTCTTC
TRBV10-3	-	TRBD1	TRBJ2-7	CAISIGQAPTYEQYF	TGTGCCATCAGTATAGGACAGGCCCCTACCTACGAGCAGTACTTC
TRBV4-3	-	TRBD1	TRBJ1-2	CASSQDRPQGQGVYGYTF	TGCGCCAGCAGCCAAGATCGACCCCAGGGGCAGGGGGTCTATGGCTACACCTTC
TRBV19	-	-	TRBJ1-1	CASSARFMGGTEAFF	TGTGCCAGTAGTGCCCGGTTTATGGGCGGGACTGAAGCTTTCTTT
TRBV30	-	-	TRBJ1-5	CAWSWRGSNQPQHF	TGTGCCTGGAGTTGGAGGGGAAGCAATCAGCCCCAGCATTTT
TRBV19	-	-	TRBJ1-1	CASSTYNREGNTEAFF	TGTGCCAGTAGTACTTATAACAGGGAGGGGAACACTGAAGCTTTCTTT
TRBV6-6	-	TRBD1	TRBJ2-7	CASILDRGPYEQYF	TGTGCCAGCATCCTAGACAGGGGCCCCTACGAGCAGTACTTC
TRBV18	-	-	TRBJ2-1	CASSPPAGRRGDEQFF	TGTGCCAGCTCACCACCTGCAGGCCGCAGGGGGGATGAGCAGTTCTTC
TRBV6-6	-	TRBD1	TRBJ2-7	CASKTGATFSYEQYF	TGTGCCAGCAAAACAGGGGCCACATTCTCCTACGAGCAGTACTTC
TRBV19	-	-	TRBJ2-6	CASSLGHSGANVLTF	TGTGCCAGTAGTTTGGGACACAGCGGGGCCAACGTCCTGACTTTC
TRBV6-2/TRBV6-3	-	-	TRBJ1-4	CASSYGGREVSPEKLFF	TGTGCCAGCAGTTACGGTGGCAGGGAGGTCTCTCCGGAAAAACTGTTTTTT
TRBV7-3	few	TRBD1	TRBJ1-6	CASSPGTGYNSPLHF	TGTGCCAGCAGCCCCGGGACAGGGTATAATTCACCCCTCCACTTT
TRBV4-1	-	TRBD1	TRBJ1-5	CASSQATGGSNQPQHF	TGCGCCAGCAGCCAAGCGACAGGGGGGAGCAATCAGCCCCAGCATTTT
TRBV19	-	-	TRBJ2-5	CASSFRGETQYF	TGTGCCAGTAGTTTTAGGGGGGAGACCCAGTACTTC
TRBV19	-	TRBD2	TRBJ2-1	CASSMVGGIYNEQFF	TGTGCCAGTAGTATGGTCGGGGGGATCTACAATGAGCAGTTCTTC
TRBV9	-	-	TRBJ1-4	CASSVGLTGLITNEKLFF	TGTGCCAGCAGCGTAGGGCTGACAGGCCTTATAACTAATGAAAAACTGTTTTTT
TRBV6-2/TRBV6-3	-	-	TRBJ1-1	CASSYEVATEAFF	TGTGCCAGCAGTTACGAGGTTGCAACTGAAGCTTTCTTT